The subject of this entry is one T cell receptor beta chain. Source study methods: Amplified reference gene primers provided the basis for estimating nucleated cell counts. The assay was immunoSEQ multiplex PCR, and TCRdb's table has in-frame clones only and misses some. V, J and clone size are those of that table, while D and trimming were read from the DNA. The sample has roughly 380,000 clones, 70% to 85% seen once; the top ten hold 1.1%. This sample is drawn from a study of blood T cell repertoires in COVID-19. Study context: Italy, Spain and the United States were the sources of the convalescent and acute COVID-19 samples. From T cells, B-cell-depleted T cells, or PBMCs came the material, which was cDNA or gDNA.

Trimming took 6 bases from V and 0 from J; bases not matched to a gene: 11. Germline lookup yields CDR1 SEHNR and CDR2 FQNEAQ (reference sequence). The CDR3 sequence is 17 residues long. The origin of this receptor is a human donor with acute or convalescent COVID-19. The donor label of this sample is uncertain. V gene TRBV7-9 combines with J gene TRBJ1-1, with TRBD1 matching 9 bases. The specimen sequenced was peripheral blood. Here the CDR3 DNA reads TGTGCCAGCAGTCAACCTCGGGACAGGGTTTTGAACACTGAAGCTTTCTTT. Residues: CASSQPRDRVLNTEAFF.